This T cell receptor beta chain is drawn from a study of blood T cell repertoires in COVID-19. About the research overall: Samples of COVID-19 (acute and convalescent) were obtained from the United States, Italy and Spain. PBMCs, B-cell-depleted T cells, or T cells were the source of the cDNA or gDNA that made up the material.

In the source study's methods: Estimation of nucleated cell counts was performed using reference gene primer amplification. The table came from immunoSEQ multiplex PCR; TCRdb's copy has only in-frame clones and leaves some out. That table gives V, J and clone size, and the DNA gave D and trimming. The data contain tens of thousands of clones, 70% to 85% of them singletons. The trim removed 5 bases at V and 0 bases at J, leaving 2 bases unmatched. The CDR3 extends over 14 amino acids. Germline CDR1 is SNHLY and CDR2 is FYNNEI. The chain couples TRBV2 to TRBJ2-3, with 7 positions matching TRBD1. The sample comprised peripheral blood. The TCR comes from a human donor in a cohort sampled during active COVID-19. CDR3: CASSRDSSTDTQYF. As DNA, the CDR3 is TGTGCCAGCAGTCGGGACAGCAGCACAGATACGCAGTATTTT. The whole variable domain, filled in from reference TRBV2 and TRBJ2-3, reads EPEVTQTPSHQVTQMGQEVILRCVPISNHLYFYWYRQILGQKVEFLVSFYNNEISEKSEIFDDQFSVERPDGSNFTLKIRSTKLEDSAMYFCASSRDSSTDTQYFGPGTRLTVL.